The T cell receptor (beta chain) described here comes from a study of radiotherapy plus CTLA-4 blockade in lung cancer. This CDR3 region has 15 residues. Trimming pared 0 bases from V and 2 bases from J, leaving 12 bases between. The germline gives CDR1 SQVTM, CDR2 ANQGSEA. Profiled with immunoSEQ multiplex PCR; TCRdb holds only in-frame clones, not every one. Of about 62,000 clones listed, approximately 76% were seen once; the top ten hold about 3.1%. The sample in question was peripheral blood, obtained from a patient treated with radiotherapy plus ipilimumab. The clonotype comes from a human donor with non-small cell lung cancer who had a complete response to radiotherapy plus ipilimumab. The chain recombines TRBV29-1 with TRBJ2-3; possibly TRBD1 for D (6 bases). CDR3 DNA: TGCAGCGTTGAAGACCCAGGGGAACCCACAGATACGCAGTATTTT. It translates to CSVEDPGEPTDTQYF.